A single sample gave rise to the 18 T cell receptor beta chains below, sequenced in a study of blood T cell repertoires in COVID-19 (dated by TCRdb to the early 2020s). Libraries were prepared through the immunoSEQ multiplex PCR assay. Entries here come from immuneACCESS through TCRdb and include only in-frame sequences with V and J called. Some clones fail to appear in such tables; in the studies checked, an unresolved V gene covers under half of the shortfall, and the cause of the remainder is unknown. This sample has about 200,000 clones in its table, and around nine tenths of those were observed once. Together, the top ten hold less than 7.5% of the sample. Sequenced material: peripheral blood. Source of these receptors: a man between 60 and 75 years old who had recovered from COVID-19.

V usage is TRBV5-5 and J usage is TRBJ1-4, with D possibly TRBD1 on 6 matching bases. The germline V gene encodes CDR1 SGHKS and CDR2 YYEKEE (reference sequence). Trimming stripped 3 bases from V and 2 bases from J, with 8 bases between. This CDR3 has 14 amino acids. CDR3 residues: CASSSGQTNEKLFF. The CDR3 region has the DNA TGTGCCAGCAGCTCCGGACAGACTAATGAAAAACTGTTTTTT.

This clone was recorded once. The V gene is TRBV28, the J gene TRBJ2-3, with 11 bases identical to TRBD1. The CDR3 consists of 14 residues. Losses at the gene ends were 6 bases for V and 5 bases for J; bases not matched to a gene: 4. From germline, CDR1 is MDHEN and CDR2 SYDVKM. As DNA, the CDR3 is TGTGCCAGCAGGGGACAGGGGGGTAGAGATACGCAGTATTTT. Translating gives CASRGQGGRDTQYF.

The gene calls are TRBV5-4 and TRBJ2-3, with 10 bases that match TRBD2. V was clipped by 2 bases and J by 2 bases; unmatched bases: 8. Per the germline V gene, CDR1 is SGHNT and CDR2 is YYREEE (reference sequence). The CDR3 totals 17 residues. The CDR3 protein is CASSFGGSGRATDTQYF. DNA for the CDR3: TGTGCCAGCAGCTTTGGGGGGAGCGGGAGGGCCACAGATACGCAGTATTTT.

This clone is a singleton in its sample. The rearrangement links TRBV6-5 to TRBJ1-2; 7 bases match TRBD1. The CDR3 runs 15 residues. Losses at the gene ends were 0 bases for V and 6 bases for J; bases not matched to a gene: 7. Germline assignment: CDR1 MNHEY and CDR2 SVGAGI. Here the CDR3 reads CASSYSISRGDGYTF. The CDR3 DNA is TGTGCCAGCAGTTACTCGATAAGCAGGGGGGATGGCTACACCTTC.

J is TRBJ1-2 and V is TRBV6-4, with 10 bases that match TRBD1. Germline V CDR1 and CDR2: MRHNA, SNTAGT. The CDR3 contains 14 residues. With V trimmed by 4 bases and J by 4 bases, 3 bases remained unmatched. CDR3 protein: CASSGWTGGYGYTF. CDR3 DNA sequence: TGTGCCAGCAGTGGATGGACAGGGGGCTATGGCTACACCTTC.

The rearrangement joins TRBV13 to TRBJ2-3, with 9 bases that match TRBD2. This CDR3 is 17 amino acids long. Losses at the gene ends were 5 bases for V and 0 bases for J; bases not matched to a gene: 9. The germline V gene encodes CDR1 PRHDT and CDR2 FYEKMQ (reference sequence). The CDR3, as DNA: TGTGCCAGCAGCGCCTTAGCGGGGGCAACTAGCACAGATACGCAGTATTTT. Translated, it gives CASSALAGATSTDTQYF. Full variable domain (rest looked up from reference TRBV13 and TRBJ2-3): AAGVIQSPRHLIKEKRETATLKCYPIPRHDTVYWYQQGPGQDPQFLISFYEKMQSDKGSIPDRFSAQQFSDYHSELNMSSLELGDSALYFCASSALAGATSTDTQYFGPGTRLTVL.

In nucleotides, the CDR3 is TGCGCCAGCAGCTTGGCAGAGGGGGCAAGTTACAATGAGCAGTTCTTC. This codes for CASSLAEGASYNEQFF. The rearrangement joins TRBV5-1 to TRBJ2-1; the match to TRBD1 covers 7 bases. Looked up from germline, CDR1 is SGHRS and CDR2 is YFSETQ. The CDR3 extends over 16 amino acids. Trimming took 0 bases from V and 4 from J; bases not matched to a gene: 7.

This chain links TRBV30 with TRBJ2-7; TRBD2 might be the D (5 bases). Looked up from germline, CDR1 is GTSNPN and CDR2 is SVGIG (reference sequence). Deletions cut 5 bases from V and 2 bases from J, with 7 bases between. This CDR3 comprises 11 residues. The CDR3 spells CAWAEAYEQYF. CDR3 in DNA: TGTGCCTGGGCGGAGGCCTACGAGCAGTACTTC.

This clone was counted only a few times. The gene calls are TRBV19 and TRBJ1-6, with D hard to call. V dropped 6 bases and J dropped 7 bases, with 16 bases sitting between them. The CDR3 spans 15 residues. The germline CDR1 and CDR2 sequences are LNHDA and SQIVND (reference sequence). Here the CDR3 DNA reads TGTGCCAGTAGCCGTGATGGGCAGACAAATTCACCCCTCCACTTT. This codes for CASSRDGQTNSPLHF.

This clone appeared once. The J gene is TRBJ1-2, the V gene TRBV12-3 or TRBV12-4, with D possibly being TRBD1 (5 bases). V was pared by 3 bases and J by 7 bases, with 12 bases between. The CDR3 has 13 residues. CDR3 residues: CASSLSGRVGYTF. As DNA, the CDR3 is TGTGCCAGCAGTTTGTCCGGCAGGGTTGGCTACACCTTC.

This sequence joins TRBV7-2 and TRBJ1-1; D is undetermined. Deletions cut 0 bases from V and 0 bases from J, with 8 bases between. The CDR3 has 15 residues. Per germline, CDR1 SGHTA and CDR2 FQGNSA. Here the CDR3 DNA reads TGTGCCAGCAGCTTAGCGCCAGGCCTGAACACTGAAGCTTTCTTT. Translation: CASSLAPGLNTEAFF.

The CDR3 loop is CASSPGQVFYGYTF. The CDR3 nucleotides are TGTGCCAGCTCACCCGGACAGGTATTCTATGGCTACACCTTC. The genes are TRBV18 and TRBJ1-2; TRBD1 aligns across 7 bases. V gave up 3 bases and J gave up 4 bases; unmatched junction bases: 5. The CDR3 totals 14 residues. Per germline, CDR1 KGHSH and CDR2 LQKENI.

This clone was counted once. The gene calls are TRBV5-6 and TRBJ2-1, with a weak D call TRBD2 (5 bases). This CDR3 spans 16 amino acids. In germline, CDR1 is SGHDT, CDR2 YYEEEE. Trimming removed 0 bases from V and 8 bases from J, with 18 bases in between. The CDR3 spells CASSLDSGRLRDEQFF. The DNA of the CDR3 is TGTGCCAGCAGCTTGGATTCAGGCCGCTTGAGGGATGAGCAGTTCTTC.

This CDR3 reads CASRRSGTGDGNTIYF. CDR3 coding DNA: TGCGCCAGCAGGCGGTCCGGGACAGGGGATGGAAACACCATATATTTT. The chain carries TRBV4-1 and TRBJ1-3; 10 positions match TRBD1. There are 16 residues in the CDR3. V lost 6 bases, J lost 3 bases, and 8 bases stayed unmatched. CDR1 MGHRA and CDR2 YSYEKL come from the germline V gene.

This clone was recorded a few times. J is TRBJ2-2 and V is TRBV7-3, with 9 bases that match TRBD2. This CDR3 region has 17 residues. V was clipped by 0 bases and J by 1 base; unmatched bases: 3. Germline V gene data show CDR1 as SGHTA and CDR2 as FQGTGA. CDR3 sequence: CASSLTGSGRNTGELFF. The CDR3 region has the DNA TGTGCCAGCAGCTTAACGGGTAGCGGGAGGAACACCGGGGAGCTGTTTTTT.

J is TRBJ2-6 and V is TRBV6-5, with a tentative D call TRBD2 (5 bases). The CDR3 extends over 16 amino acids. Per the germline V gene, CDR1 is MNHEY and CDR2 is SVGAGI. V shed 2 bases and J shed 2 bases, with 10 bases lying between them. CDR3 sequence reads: CASSYEGSAGANVLTF. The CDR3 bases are TGTGCCAGCAGTTACGAGGGATCGGCTGGGGCCAACGTCCTGACTTTC.

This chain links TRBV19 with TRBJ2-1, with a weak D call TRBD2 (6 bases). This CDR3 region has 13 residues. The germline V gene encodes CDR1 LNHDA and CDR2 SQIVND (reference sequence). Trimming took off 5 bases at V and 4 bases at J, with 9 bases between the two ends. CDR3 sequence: CASSLTRYNEQFF. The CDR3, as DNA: TGTGCCAGTAGTCTGACTAGGTACAATGAGCAGTTCTTC.

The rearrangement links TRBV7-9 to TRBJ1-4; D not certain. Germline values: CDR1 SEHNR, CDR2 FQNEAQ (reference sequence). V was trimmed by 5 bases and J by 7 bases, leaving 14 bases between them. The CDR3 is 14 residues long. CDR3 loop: CASSPGSRAEKLFF. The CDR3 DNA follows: TGTGCCAGCAGCCCGGGATCTAGGGCTGAAAAACTGTTTTTT.